This TCR beta chain appears in the sequencing data of a study of T cell repertoires in cytomegalovirus infection. Study-level information: In public TCR beta signatures, there were indications of both CMV infection and matching HLA type.

Notes on this clonotype: Its target is unknown.

This CDR3 has 16 amino acids. The germline V gene has CDR1 MNHNY and CDR2 SVGAGI (reference sequence). J gave up 5 bases and V 6 bases, and 14 bases lay outside the gene matches. Notes on the study in general: Carriage of CMV together with the relevant HLA was identifiable through cumulative public TCR beta family frequency.

TCRdb analysed the reads with MiXCR anew, one entry per CDR3 protein. Of 150,000 to 200,000 distinct CDR3 sequences listed, more than 9% are singletons. The source of this sequence is a human donor in good health (CMV status not recorded). Some clones in this sample may be carry-over from other donors' samples. Source material: PBMCs. The chain employs TRBV6-6 and TRBJ1-1, with TRBD1 matching over 8 bases. The CDR3 coding sequence is TGTGCCAGCAGGCGCGCCTCCGGGACAGGTGATACTGAAGCTTTCTTT. This codes for CASRRASGTGDTEAFF.